The 14 T cell receptor beta chains below all came from one sample that was sequenced in a study of T cell repertoires in cytomegalovirus infection. For these TCRs, the target antigens are not known. TCRdb reprocessed the reads with MiXCR, giving one entry per CDR3 protein. The repertoire consists of about 920,000 distinct CDR3 sequences, with less than 35% occurring once and the leading ten covering about an eighth. The material was cultured CD8+ T cells from PBMCs, obtained from culture after CMV antigen stimulation. These receptors were taken from a human donor in good health (CMV status not recorded). Some clones in this sample may be carry-over from other donors' samples.

The chain couples TRBV12-3 or TRBV12-4 to TRBJ1-2; tentative D call: TRBD1 (5 bases). V was cut by 10 bases and J by 3 bases, with 21 bases left in between. The CDR3 sequence is 15 residues long. Here the CDR3 reads CAIFHRDRGDYGYTF. Here the CDR3 DNA reads TGTGCCATCTTCCACCGGGACCGGGGGGACTATGGCTACACCTTC.

At least ten counts were recorded for this clonotype. The chain joins TRBV7-9 to TRBJ2-3; D is uncertain. The CDR3 length is 13 residues. Germline CDR1 SEHNR, CDR2 FQNEAQ (reference sequence). V was pared by 5 bases and J by 2 bases, with 8 bases between. The CDR3: CASSPDLTDTQYF. Written as DNA, the CDR3 is TGTGCCAGCAGCCCGGACCTCACAGATACGCAGTATTTT.

The chain joins TRBV12-3 or TRBV12-4 to TRBJ2-6; no clear D. Between the trimmed V and J ends, which lost 5 bases and 0 bases, there was a span of 8 bases. This CDR3 is built from 15 residues. In DNA form, the CDR3 reads TGTGCCAGCAGTACACCTGACTCTGGGGCCAACGTCCTGACTTTC. Its translation: CASSTPDSGANVLTF.

Comment on this clonotype: Because it lacks the conserved phenylalanine or tryptophan at the end, this CDR3 is likely a read error. The DNA is omitted, as the CDR3 cannot be located on it reliably, and the CDR3 follows TCRdb's listing. The rearrangement links TRBV6-2 or TRBV6-3 to TRBJ2-7. The CDR3 spans 9 amino acids, including both terminal residues. Looked up from germline, CDR1 is MNHEY and CDR2 is SVGEGT. The CDR3 sequence: CASLVHTRL.

This clonotype was observed a few times. The chain is built from TRBV2 and TRBJ2-2; possibly TRBD1 for D (5 bases). Germline assignment: CDR1 SNHLY and CDR2 FYNNEI. CDR3 length: 12 residues. Trimming left V 10 bases short and J 7 bases short, with 13 bases between. The CDR3, as DNA: TGTGCCACCCTTGGAAGGGGCGGGGAGCTGTTTTTT. It is translated as CATLGRGGELFF.

This clonotype was seen many times. V and J are TRBV7-2 and TRBJ1-3; the D is unclear. CDR3 length: 16 amino acids. Trimming removed 0 bases from V and 4 bases from J, with 13 bases in between. CDR1 and CDR2 from the germline V gene are SGHTA and FQGNSA. The CDR3 DNA reads TGTGCCAGCAGCTTAGCCGCAGTACCCTCCGGAAACACCATATATTTT. It encodes CASSLAAVPSGNTIYF.

The rearrangement uses TRBV27 and TRBJ1-1; maybe TRBD1 (5 bases). The CDR3 runs to 15 residues. The germline V and J ends were trimmed by 2 bases and 1 base, with 11 bases remaining between them. CDR1 is MNHEY and CDR2 is SMNVEV in the germline V gene (reference sequence). CDR3 DNA sequence: TGTGCCAGCAGTTTAACTGGGGGTCGGAACACTGAAGCTTTCTTT. This translates into CASSLTGGRNTEAFF.

This clonotype was observed a handful of times. The rearrangement joins TRBV7-9 to TRBJ2-3; TRBD2 matches 13 bases. The CDR3 is 18 amino acids. V trimming: 4 bases; J trimming: 2 bases; junction bases outside the gene matches: 9. CDR1 SEHNR and CDR2 FQNEAQ come from the germline V gene (reference sequence). The CDR3 is CASSSPRTSGGTTDTQYF. The CDR3 nucleotides are TGTGCCAGCAGCTCCCCCCGGACTAGCGGGGGAACCACAGATACGCAGTATTTT.

Only a few counts were recorded for this clonotype. V gene TRBV7-6 combines with J gene TRBJ2-2; 10 nucleotides match TRBD2. From germline, CDR1 is SGHVS and CDR2 FNYEAQ. V shed 5 bases, J shed 3 bases, and the junction held 9 bases outside the gene matches. The CDR3 is made up of 17 amino acids. CDR3 DNA: TGTGCCAGCAGCGCGCAAGCGGGGGGGCCATACACCGGGGAGCTGTTTTTT. Protein product: CASSAQAGGPYTGELFF.

Comments on this clonotype: Given a much more abundant clone one base away, this may be a read error. The chain is built from TRBV7-6 and TRBJ2-3; 11 bases align to TRBD1. This CDR3 has 15 amino acids. After removal of 3 bases from V and 4 bases from J, the junction contained 3 bases not matched to a gene. Germline V gene lookup returns CDR1 SGHVS and CDR2 FNYEAQ. CDR3: CASSFGTGGADTQYF. The CDR3 nucleotides are TGTGCCAGCAGCTTCGGGACAGGGGGTGCAGATACGCAGTATTTT.

This clonotype showed up many times. The V gene is TRBV19, the J gene TRBJ1-1; 7 bases fit TRBD1. Germline assignment: CDR1 LNHDA and CDR2 SQIVND (reference sequence). The CDR3 extends over 17 amino acids. After removal of 3 bases from V and 1 base from J, the junction contained 11 bases not matched to a gene. CDR3 sequence reads: CASSISPGDRANTEAFF. CDR3 coding DNA: TGTGCCAGTAGTATTTCCCCCGGCGACAGGGCGAACACTGAAGCTTTCTTT.

The chain uses TRBV20-1 and TRBJ2-7; 7 bases are a match to TRBD1. From germline, CDR1 is DFQATT and CDR2 SNEGSKA (reference sequence). The V segment lost 7 bases and the J segment 0 bases; nucleotides outside the gene matches: 6. CDR3 length: 13 residues. CDR3 nucleotide sequence: TGCAGTGTCGCAGGGGGAAGCTCCTACGAGCAGTACTTC. Protein: CSVAGGSSYEQYF.

A note on this clonotype: At one end the junction does not follow the germline gene, possibly because of a read error. The V and J genes are TRBV4-1 and TRBJ1-3; tentatively, D is TRBD1 (5 bases). This CDR3 has 14 amino acids. Germline lookup yields CDR1 MGHRA and CDR2 YSYEKL. CDR3: CASSQGVSGNTIYF. DNA for the CDR3: TGCGCCAGCAGTCAAGGGGTGTCTGGAAACACCATATATTTT.

This clonotype showed up many times. The chain recombines TRBV7-2 with TRBJ2-5, with 7 bases fitting TRBD1. Looked up from germline, CDR1 is SGHTA and CDR2 is FQGNSA. V lost 3 bases to trimming and J lost 5 bases; unmatched junction nucleotides: 9. The CDR3 extends over 15 amino acids. CDR3 coding DNA: TGTGCCAGCAGCTTTATAGGGACAGTCGGTGAGACCCAGTACTTC. It is translated as CASSFIGTVGETQYF.